A few counts support the clone carrying this T cell receptor (beta chain). A read error may explain this, as a much larger clone is one base away. Germline V gives CDR1 SGHVS, CDR2 FNYEAQ. This CDR3 has 13 residues. J was trimmed by 9 bases and V by 8 bases; bases with no gene match: 10. These data belong to a study of blood T cells in healthy people across ages. Study-level background: With template switching, about one barcoded beta molecule was captured per two T cells.

Alongside a J-beta primer mix, a sample-barcoded 5' primer served in a second PCR lasting roughly 6 to 12 cycles. TCRdb processed the 5' RACE reads anew with MiXCR; each CDR3 protein has one entry. This table has about 930,000 distinct CDR3 sequences, 25% to 30% appearing once. The same specimen was also included in a second study, on T cells of mothers and their children. That paper states: Over 8 million TCR beta CDR3 reads were obtained from each mother, and some 3.1 million from each child.

The source is a woman aged 40 to 50 in good health. The rearrangement uses TRBV7-6 and TRBJ2-1; the match to TRBD1 covers 7 bases. The specimen was blood. CDR3 DNA: TGTGCCAGCGGCAGACCGGGACAGATTGAGCAGTTCTTC. It encodes CASGRPGQIEQFF.